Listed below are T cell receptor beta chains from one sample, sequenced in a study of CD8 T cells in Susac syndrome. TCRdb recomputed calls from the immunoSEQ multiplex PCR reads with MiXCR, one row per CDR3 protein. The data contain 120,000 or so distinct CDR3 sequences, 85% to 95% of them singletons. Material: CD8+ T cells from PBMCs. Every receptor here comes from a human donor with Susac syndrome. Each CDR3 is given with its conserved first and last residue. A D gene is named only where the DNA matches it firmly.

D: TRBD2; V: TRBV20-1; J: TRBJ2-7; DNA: TGCAGTGCTAGCCCGCCTAGCGGGGGCCTCACCTACGAGCAGTACTTC; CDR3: CSASPPSGGLTYEQYF
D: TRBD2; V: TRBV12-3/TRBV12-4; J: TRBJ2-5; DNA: TGTGCCAGCAGTTTCGGCGGGGGGAGGGAGACCCAGTACTTC; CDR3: CASSFGGGRETQYF
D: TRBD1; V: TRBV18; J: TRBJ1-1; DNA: TGTGCCAGCTCACTTCCAGGGGGCGCAGATACTGAAGCTTTCTTT; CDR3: CASSLPGGADTEAFF
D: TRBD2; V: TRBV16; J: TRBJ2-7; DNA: TGTGCCAGCAGCGGTTTAGGGCTAGCGGATACCTACGAGCAGTACTTC; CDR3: CASSGLGLADTYEQYF
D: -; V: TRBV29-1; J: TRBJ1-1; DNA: TGCAGCACGTCCGGGACGGATAACACTGAAGCTTTCTTT; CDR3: CSTSGTDNTEAFF
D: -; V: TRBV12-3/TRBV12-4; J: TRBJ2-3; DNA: TGTGCCAGCAGTTTTTTGTCGTCAGATACGCAGTATTTT; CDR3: CASSFLSSDTQYF
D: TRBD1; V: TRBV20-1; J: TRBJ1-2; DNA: TGCAGTGCTCACGGATACAGGGGACAGGGCACGGGAGGCTACACCTTC; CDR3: CSAHGYRGQGTGGYTF
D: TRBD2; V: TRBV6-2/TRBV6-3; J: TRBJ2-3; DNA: TGTGCCAGCAGTACGGGACTAGCGGGGAACACAGATACGCAGTATTTT; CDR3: CASSTGLAGNTDTQYF
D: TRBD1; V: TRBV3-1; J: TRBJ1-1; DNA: TGTGCCAGCAGCCCCTCAGGGGGAAGCGAAGCTTTCTTT; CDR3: CASSPSGGSEAFF
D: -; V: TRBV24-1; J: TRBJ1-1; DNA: TGTGCCACCAGTGATCATATGAACACTGAAGCTTTCTTT; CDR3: CATSDHMNTEAFF
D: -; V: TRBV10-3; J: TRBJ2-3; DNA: TGTGCCATCAAGGCACGGGGGACAGATACGCAGTATTTT; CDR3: CAIKARGTDTQYF
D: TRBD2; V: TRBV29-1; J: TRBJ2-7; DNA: TGCAGCGTTATGAGCGGGGGGGCTTACGAGCAGTACTTC; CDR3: CSVMSGGAYEQYF
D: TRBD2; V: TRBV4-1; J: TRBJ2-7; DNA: TGCGCCAGCAGCCAGGATAGCGGGGGGGCTTACGAGCAGTACTTC; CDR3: CASSQDSGGAYEQYF
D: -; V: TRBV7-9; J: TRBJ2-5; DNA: TGTGCCAGCAGTGACATACCTCAAGAGACCCAGTACTTC; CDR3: CASSDIPQETQYF
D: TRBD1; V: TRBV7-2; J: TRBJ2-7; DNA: TGTGCCAGCAGCACTATCGGGACAGACTACGAGCAGTACTTC; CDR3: CASSTIGTDYEQYF
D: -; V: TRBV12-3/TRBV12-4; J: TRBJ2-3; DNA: TGTGCCAGCAGTTTTGGGTCGGATACGCAGTATTTT; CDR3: CASSFGSDTQYF
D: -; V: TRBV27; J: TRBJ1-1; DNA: TGTGCCAGCAGTTCACTGGGACGATCGGACACTGAAGCTTTCTTT; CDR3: CASSSLGRSDTEAFF
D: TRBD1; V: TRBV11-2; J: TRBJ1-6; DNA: TGTGCCAGCAGACGACAGGGCTTTGCATCACCCCTCCACTTT; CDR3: CASRRQGFASPLHF
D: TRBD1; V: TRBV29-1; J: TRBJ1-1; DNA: TGCAGCGTTGCGGGACAGGGTGGAACTGAAGCTTTCTTT; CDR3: CSVAGQGGTEAFF
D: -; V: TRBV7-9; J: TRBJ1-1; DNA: TGTGCCAGCACCTCTCGGAACCTGAACACTGAAGCTTTCTTT; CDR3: CASTSRNLNTEAFF